This is a list of T cell receptor beta chains from one sample in a study of CD8+CD57+ T cells in acquired aplastic anemia. TCRdb itself ran the reads through MiXCR, one entry per CDR3 protein. The table has around 130,000 distinct CDR3 sequences, around 50% seen once. The sample taken for sequencing was sorted CD4+, CD8+, or CD8+CD57+ T cells (not recorded which) from PBMCs. The source is a human donor in good health, serving as a control. CDR3s include the opening cysteine and the closing phenylalanine or tryptophan. The D gene is left open where the match is weak. The size entry is marked missing in some rows and otherwise reads once, few, many or a size class.

CDR3 DNA	CDR3 protein	clone size	V gene	J gene	D gene
TGTGCCAGTAGTATACTGGGACAGGGGCCCACTGAAGCTTTCTTT	CASSILGQGPTEAFF	.	TRBV19	TRBJ1-1	TRBD1
TGCAGTGCTAGAGCGTGGGATAGCAATCAGCCCCAGCATTTT	CSARAWDSNQPQHF	.	TRBV20-1	TRBJ1-5	.
TGTGCCAGCAGCTTACTCTACGGGGGGGCCGGGAATGAGCAGTTCTTC	CASSLLYGGAGNEQFF	many	TRBV7-3	TRBJ2-1	TRBD2
TGCAGTGCTGGACGTAGCGGGGGGGTTACCGGGGAGCTGTTTTTT	CSAGRSGGVTGELFF	few	TRBV20-1	TRBJ2-2	TRBD2
TGTGCCAGCACCCCCAAGCGGGCAATGGAGACCCAGTACTTC	CASTPKRAMETQYF	many	TRBV7-3	TRBJ2-5	.
TGTGCCACCAGTGATCCGGGACGAGACTATGGCTACACCTTC	CATSDPGRDYGYTF	.	TRBV24-1	TRBJ1-2	.
TGCAGTGCTAGAAATCTAGCGGGAGTCTACAATGAGCAGTTCTTC	CSARNLAGVYNEQFF	few	TRBV20-1	TRBJ2-1	TRBD2
TGTGCCACCAGTGATTTTATAGGGGCCGGCTACACCTTC	CATSDFIGAGYTF	.	TRBV24-1	TRBJ1-2	.
TGCAGTGCTAGACGTAGGCGGGGACAGCAGGGGGATACGCAGTATTTT	CSARRRRGQQGDTQYF	many	TRBV20-1	TRBJ2-3	.
TGTGCCACTAGACAGGTTGGGGCATACAATGAGCAGTTCTTC	CATRQVGAYNEQFF	.	TRBV15	TRBJ2-1	.
TGTGCCAGCAGCTTGACCAAGCCGCCCTCCCAACCGCAGTTCTTC	CASSLTKPPSQPQFF	few	TRBV5-4	TRBJ2-1	.